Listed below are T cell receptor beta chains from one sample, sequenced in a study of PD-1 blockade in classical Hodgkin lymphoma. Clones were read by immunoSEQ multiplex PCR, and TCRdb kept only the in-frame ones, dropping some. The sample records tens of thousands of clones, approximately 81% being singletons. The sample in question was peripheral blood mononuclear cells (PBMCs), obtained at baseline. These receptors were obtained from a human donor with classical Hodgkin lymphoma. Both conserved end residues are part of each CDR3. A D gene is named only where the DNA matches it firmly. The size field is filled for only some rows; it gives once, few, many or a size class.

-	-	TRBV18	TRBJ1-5	TGTGCCAGCTCACCAGAGTCCGGGGTCAATCAGCCCCAGCATTTT	CASSPESGVNQPQHF
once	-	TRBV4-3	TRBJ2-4	TGCGCCAGCAGCCTACAGCTAGCCAAAAACATTCAGTACTTC	CASSLQLAKNIQYF
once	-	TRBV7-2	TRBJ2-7	TGTGCCAGCAGCTTTCCCAATACCTACGAGCAGTACTTC	CASSFPNTYEQYF
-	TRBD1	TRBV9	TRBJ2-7	TGTGCCAGCAGCGTAGCTGGGGACAGGGCGTACGAGCAGTACTTC	CASSVAGDRAYEQYF
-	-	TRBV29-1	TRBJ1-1	TGCAGCGTTGAAGGGACAGTTGACACTGAAGCTTTCTTT	CSVEGTVDTEAFF
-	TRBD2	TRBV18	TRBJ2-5	TGTGCCAGCTCACCACCTGCGGGAGGGTACCAAGAGACCCAGTACTTC	CASSPPAGGYQETQYF
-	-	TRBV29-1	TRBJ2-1	TGCAGCGTTGGGGGGGCTGAGCAGTTCTTC	CSVGGAEQFF
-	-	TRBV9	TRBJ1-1	TGTGCCAGCAGCGTAGGTCCAGGGGCTGAAGCTTTCTTT	CASSVGPGAEAFF
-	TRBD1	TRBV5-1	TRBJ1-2	TGCGCCAGCAGCTACGGACAGGGCGACTATGGCTACACCTTC	CASSYGQGDYGYTF
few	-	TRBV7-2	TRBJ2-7	TGTGCCAGCAGCTTAGCGCCGGGGCCCGTTGGGGAGCAGTACTTC	CASSLAPGPVGEQYF
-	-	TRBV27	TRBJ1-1	TGTGCCAGCAGTTTAAAATCGGCTGCCACTGAAGCTTTCTTT	CASSLKSAATEAFF
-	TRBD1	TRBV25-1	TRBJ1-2	TGTGCCAGCAGTGAAATCAGGGGGACCTATGGCTACACCTTC	CASSEIRGTYGYTF
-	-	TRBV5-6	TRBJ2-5	TGTGCCAGCAGCTTGCCAGGTGAAGAGACCCAGTACTTC	CASSLPGEETQYF
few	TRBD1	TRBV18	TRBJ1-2	TGTGCCAGCTCACCACAACGTCGGGACAGGCCTAACTATGGCTACACCTTC	CASSPQRRDRPNYGYTF
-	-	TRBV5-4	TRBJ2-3	TGTGCCAGCAGCTTGGGACTAAATCCCGCCGATACGCAGTATTTT	CASSLGLNPADTQYF
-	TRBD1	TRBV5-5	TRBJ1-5	TGTGCCAGCAGACCCGACAGGGCTGGTCAGCCCCAGCATTTT	CASRPDRAGQPQHF
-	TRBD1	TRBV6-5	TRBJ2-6	TGTGCCACCGGGACAGACGGGCTCGGGGCCAACGTCCTGACTTTC	CATGTDGLGANVLTF
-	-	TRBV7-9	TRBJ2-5	TGTGCCAGCAGTCAAAGCGGAGGAGGAAAAGAGACCCAGTACTTC	CASSQSGGGKETQYF
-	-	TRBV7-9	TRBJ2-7	TGTGCCAGCAGCTTAGGCCGGGGCAAGTCCTACGAGCAGTACTTC	CASSLGRGKSYEQYF
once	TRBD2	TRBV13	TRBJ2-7	TGTGCCAGCAGCTCGTTACTCGGGGCGGGAGTTACGTACGAGCAGTACTTC	CASSSLLGAGVTYEQYF
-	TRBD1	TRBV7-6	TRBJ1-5	TGTGCCAGCAGCCCGGACAGGGACGGCAATCAGCCCCAGCATTTT	CASSPDRDGNQPQHF
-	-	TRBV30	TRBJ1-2	TGTGCCTGGGACCGCGGGGGGGAAGGCTATGGCTACACCTTC	CAWDRGGEGYGYTF
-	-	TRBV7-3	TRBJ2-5	TGTGCCAGCAGCCCCTCGCAGGGAGAGACCCAGTACTTC	CASSPSQGETQYF
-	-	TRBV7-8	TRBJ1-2	TGTGCCAGCAGCCAGGGACCGGTCTATGGCTACACCTTC	CASSQGPVYGYTF
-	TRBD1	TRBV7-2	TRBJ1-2	TGTGCCAGCAGACTCCAGGGGGCTGGCTATGGCTACACCTTC	CASRLQGAGYGYTF
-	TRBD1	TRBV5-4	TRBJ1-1	TGTGCCAGCAGCTGGGGGGGACAGGTGAACACTGAAGCTTTCTTT	CASSWGGQVNTEAFF
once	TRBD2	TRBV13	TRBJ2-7	TGTGCCAGCAGCTTAGGAGTGGGAGGGTCTTACGAGCAGTACTTC	CASSLGVGGSYEQYF
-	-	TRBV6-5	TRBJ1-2	TGTGCCAGCAGACAGCGCGCCGGTAACTATGGCTACACCTTC	CASRQRAGNYGYTF